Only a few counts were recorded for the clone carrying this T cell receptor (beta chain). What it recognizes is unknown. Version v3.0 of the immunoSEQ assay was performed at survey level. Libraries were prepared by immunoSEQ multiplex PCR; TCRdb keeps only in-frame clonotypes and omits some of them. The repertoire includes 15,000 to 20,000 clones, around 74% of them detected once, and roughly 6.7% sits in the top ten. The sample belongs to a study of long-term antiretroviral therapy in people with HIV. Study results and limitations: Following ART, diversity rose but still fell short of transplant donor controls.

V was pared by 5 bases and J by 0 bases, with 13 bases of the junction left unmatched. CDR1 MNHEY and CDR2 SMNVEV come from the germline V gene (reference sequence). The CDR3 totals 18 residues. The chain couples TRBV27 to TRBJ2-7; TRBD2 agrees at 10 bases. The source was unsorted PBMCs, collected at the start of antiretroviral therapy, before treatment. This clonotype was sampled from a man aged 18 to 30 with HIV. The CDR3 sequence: CASSQRRSGRCSSYEQYF. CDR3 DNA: TGTGCCAGCAGTCAAAGACGTAGCGGGAGGTGCAGCTCCTACGAGCAGTACTTC.